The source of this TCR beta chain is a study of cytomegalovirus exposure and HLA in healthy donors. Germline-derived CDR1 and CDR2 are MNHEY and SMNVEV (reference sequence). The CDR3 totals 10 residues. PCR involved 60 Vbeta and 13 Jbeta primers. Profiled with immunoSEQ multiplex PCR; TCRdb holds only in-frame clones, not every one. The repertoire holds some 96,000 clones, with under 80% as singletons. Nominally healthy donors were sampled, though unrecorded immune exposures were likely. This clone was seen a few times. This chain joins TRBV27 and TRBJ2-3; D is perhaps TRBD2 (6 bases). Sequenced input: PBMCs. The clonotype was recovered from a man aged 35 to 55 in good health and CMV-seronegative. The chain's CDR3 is CAGGTDTQYF. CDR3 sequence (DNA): TGTGCGGGAGGTACAGATACGCAGTATTTT.